Described below is a single TCR beta chain sequence and its context. This record comes from a study of blood T cell repertoires in COVID-19. Study-level information: From the United States, Italy and Spain came samples of acute and convalescent COVID-19. From T cells, B-cell-depleted T cells, or PBMCs came the material, which was cDNA or gDNA.

Source study methods: Nucleated cell number was recorded as an estimate derived from reference gene primer amplification. The data were produced by immunoSEQ multiplex PCR, yet TCRdb's version contains in-frame clones alone and is incomplete. V and J calls and clone size are given by that table; D and trimming were obtained from the DNA. The table records about 200,000 clones, about 84% of them present only once. The TCR comes from a human donor in a cohort sampled during active COVID-19. Sequenced: peripheral blood.

The CDR3 loop reads CASSPTTGANQPQHF. The CDR3 DNA reads TGTGCCAGCAGCCCCACGACAGGAGCCAATCAGCCCCAGCATTTT. This rearrangement joins TRBV5-5 to TRBJ1-5, with D tentatively TRBD1 (6 bases). The CDR3 covers 15 residues. Deletions cut 4 bases from V and 3 bases from J, with 14 bases between. Germline CDR1 is SGHKS and CDR2 is YYEKEE (reference sequence).